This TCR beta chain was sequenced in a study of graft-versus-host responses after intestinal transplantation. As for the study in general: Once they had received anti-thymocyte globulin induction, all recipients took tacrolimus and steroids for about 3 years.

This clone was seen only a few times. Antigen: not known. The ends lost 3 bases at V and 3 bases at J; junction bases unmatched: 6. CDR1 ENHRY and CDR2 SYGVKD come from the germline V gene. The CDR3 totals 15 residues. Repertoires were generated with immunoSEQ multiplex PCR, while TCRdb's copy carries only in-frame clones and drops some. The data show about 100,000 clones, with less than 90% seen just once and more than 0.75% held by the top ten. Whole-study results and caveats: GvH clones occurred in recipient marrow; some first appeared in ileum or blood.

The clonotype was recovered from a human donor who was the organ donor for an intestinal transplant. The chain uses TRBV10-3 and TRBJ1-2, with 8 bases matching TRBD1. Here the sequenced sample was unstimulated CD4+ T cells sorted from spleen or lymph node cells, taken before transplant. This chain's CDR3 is CAISEGRGRDYGYTF. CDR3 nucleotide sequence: TGTGCCATCAGTGAAGGCAGGGGGCGCGACTATGGCTACACCTTC.